This T cell receptor beta chain was sequenced for a study of blood T cell repertoires in COVID-19 (dated by TCRdb to the early 2020s). Background for the entire study: Samples covering the acute and convalescent phases of COVID-19 were provided by collaborators in the United States, Italy and Spain. A freely available public database, intended as a resource for researchers studying the immune response to SARS-CoV-2, is where the repertoires were released. Subjects who had been exposed to COVID-19, were actively infected with it, or had recovered from it provided the deeply sampled blood TCRbeta repertoires that made up the dataset. The samples were drawn from two sources: the first 160 participants of the ongoing ImmuneRACE study, and 1,200 or so subjects contributed by 6 global collaborators. Where available, HLA class I and class II types were taken from metadata supplied by the sample provider and were not determined by assay-based typing. The sample metadata nearly always contained a de-identified subject ID, COVID-19 status, age in years and sex. The prospective study material was composed of cDNA or gDNA derived from T cells, B-cell-depleted T cells, or PBMCs.

TCRbeta CDR3 regions were amplified from genomic DNA using the immunoSEQ Assay, a bias-controlled multiplex PCR. Per the authors' processing: The number of nucleated cells in each sample was estimated from the amplification of reference gene primers within the assay. To quantify the absolute abundance of each unique TCRbeta CDR3 rearrangement, sequence reads were collapsed and filtered. For each sample, productive Simpson clonality was calculated as the square root of Simpson's diversity index across productive rearrangements. TCRdb obtained this table from immuneACCESS and retained in-frame rearrangements with V and J assigned. These tables miss some clones; where compared with another copy, unresolved V genes account for less than half of the shortfall, and the remainder is unexplained. V, J and clone size were drawn from that table, and D and trimming were deduced from the DNA. This sample is represented by more than 110,000 clones; 79% of them were singletons. The top ten hold approximately 3.5% of the sample.

V is reduced by 3 bases and J by 5 bases, leaving a spacing of 9 bases between them. CDR1 KGHDR and CDR2 SFDVKD were looked up in the germline V gene. Measured from the cysteine to the phenylalanine, the CDR3 is 13 residues long. The sequence is cut down to CDR3 DNA, 39 bases in frame from base 1. Of note for this clone: Its antigen is unknown. Base qualities are not provided; no much larger clone lies one nucleotide away.

The research as a whole found: How much clinical and demographic metadata was included differed by source and by participant, and the metadata was provided uncurated.

Each collaborating institution followed its own protocols to collect whole blood in K2EDTA tubes. For TCRbeta analysis, collaborators shipped samples in one of three forms: frozen whole blood, isolated PBMCs, or DNA extracted from either of those sample types. The chain joins TRBV24-1 to TRBJ1-1, with TRBD1 perhaps the D gene, on 5 matching bases. This TCR was recovered from a man in his 60s with acute or convalescent COVID-19. The specimen was peripheral blood. The CDR3: CATSDQGYTEAFF. At the DNA level, the sequence is TGTGCCACCAGTGATCAGGGTTATACTGAAGCTTTCTTT.